This T cell receptor beta chain was captured in a study of blood T cells in healthy people across ages. Together with a sample-barcoded 5' primer, a J-beta primer mix was included in a second PCR lasting roughly 6 to 12 cycles. TCRdb recomputed calls from the 5' RACE reads with MiXCR, one row per CDR3 protein. This table has around 690,000 distinct CDR3 sequences, roughly 50% appearing once. Germline V gene data show CDR1 as DFQATT and CDR2 as SNEGSKA (reference sequence). This CDR3 comprises 11 residues. This clonotype was detected only a few times. The rearrangement links TRBV20-1 to TRBJ2-5; 7 bases match TRBD2. The end of the DNA is better explained by TRBJ2-7, so the J call may be wrong. The TCR sequence derives from a man in his 60s in good health. Sequences were obtained from blood. CDR3 nucleotide sequence: TGCAGTGGTTCTAGCGGTTACGAGCAGTACTTC. Amino acids: CSGSSGYEQYF.